This T cell receptor (beta chain) was captured in a study of shared clonotypes between healthy human individuals. Points from the study as a whole: Roughly 5% of naive CD4 clonotypes were shared across several donors.

A note on this clone: As yet, its antigen is unknown.

Libraries were prepared by immunoSEQ multiplex PCR; TCRdb keeps only in-frame clonotypes and omits some of them. The table includes 2,500,000 or so clones, about 92% detected once. The V gene's germline CDR1 is LNHDA and CDR2 SQIVND (reference sequence). The length of the CDR3 is 14 residues. The ends were cut back, 4 bases at V and 7 bases at J, with 17 bases in the middle. The sequence was collected from a man between 18 and 35 years old in good health. The sequencing input was naive CD4+ T cells sorted from blood. Sample subset: CD45RA+ positively selected. This chain joins TRBV19 and TRBJ2-7; D tentatively reads TRBD1 or TRBD2 (5 bases each). The CDR3 DNA reads as TGTGCCAGTAGTAGGGACGGACCACCTGGAGAGCAGTACTTC. Encoded protein: CASSRDGPPGEQYF.